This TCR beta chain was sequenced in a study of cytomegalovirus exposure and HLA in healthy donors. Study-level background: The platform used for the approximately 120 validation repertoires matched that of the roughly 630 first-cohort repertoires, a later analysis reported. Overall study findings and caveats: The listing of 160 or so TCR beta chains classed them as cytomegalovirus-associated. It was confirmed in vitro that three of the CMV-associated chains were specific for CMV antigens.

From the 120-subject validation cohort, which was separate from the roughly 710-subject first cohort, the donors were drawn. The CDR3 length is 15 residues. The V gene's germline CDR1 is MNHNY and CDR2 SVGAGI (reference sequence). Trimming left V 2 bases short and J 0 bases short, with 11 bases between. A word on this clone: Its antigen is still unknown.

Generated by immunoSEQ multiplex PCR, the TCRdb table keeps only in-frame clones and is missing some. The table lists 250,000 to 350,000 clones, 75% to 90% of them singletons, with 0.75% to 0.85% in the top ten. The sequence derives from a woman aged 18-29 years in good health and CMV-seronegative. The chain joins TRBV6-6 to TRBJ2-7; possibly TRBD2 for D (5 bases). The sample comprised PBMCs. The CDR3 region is CASSYAGGASYEQYF. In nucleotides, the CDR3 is TGTGCCAGCAGTTACGCCGGAGGCGCCTCCTACGAGCAGTACTTC.